This record covers a single TCR beta chain. The data belong to a study of T cell responses to AZD1222 COVID-19 vaccine. The method was immunoSEQ multiplex PCR; TCRdb's version includes in-frame clones alone and lacks a portion of them. This table has over 150,000 clones, about 91% appearing once. This sequence originates from an adult who received the AZD1222 COVID-19 vaccine. The sample consisted of peripheral blood, taken 28 days after the second AZD1222 dose.

The CDR3 sequence: CASSGQGGPRRGGYTF. The CDR3 DNA is TGTGCCAGCAGCGGACAGGGGGGCCCCCGAAGAGGCGGCTACACCTTC. The chain combines TRBV27 with TRBJ1-2; 10 positions match TRBD1. From germline, CDR1 is MNHEY and CDR2 SMNVEV (reference sequence). The CDR3 has 16 amino acids. Trimming cost V 6 bases and J 8 bases; bases outside gene matches: 15.